Following are 24 T cell receptor beta chains from one sample sequenced in a study of blood T cell repertoires in COVID-19. Repertoires were generated with immunoSEQ multiplex PCR, while TCRdb's copy carries only in-frame clones and drops some. The sample records hundreds of thousands of clones, roughly 90% being singletons. The sequenced sample was PBMCs or T cells enriched from blood (not recorded which). The receptors come from a woman between 18 and 30 years old who had recovered from COVID-19.

The chain has TRBV5-1 and TRBJ1-1; D may be TRBD1 (6 bases). Per the germline V gene, CDR1 is SGHRS and CDR2 is YFSETQ. The CDR3 is 16 amino acids. V lost 4 bases and J 1 base, leaving 17 bases between the germline ends. This CDR3 reads CASSLLQQGQNTEAFF. CDR3 DNA sequence: TGCGCCAGCAGCCTCCTTCAACAGGGACAGAACACTGAAGCTTTCTTT.

V is TRBV28 and J is TRBJ1-5; 7 bases align to TRBD1. This CDR3 has 17 residues. Germline-derived CDR1 and CDR2 are MDHEN and SYDVKM. V lost 5 bases to trimming and J lost 0 bases; unmatched junction nucleotides: 10. CDR3 in amino acids: CASSLYRGQNSNQPQHF. CDR3 DNA: TGTGCCAGCAGTCTCTACCGGGGACAGAATAGCAATCAGCCCCAGCATTTT.

The chain uses TRBV5-1 and TRBJ2-2, with 11 bases lining up with TRBD2. The germline V gene has CDR1 SGHRS and CDR2 YFSETQ. V gave up 1 base and J gave up 3 bases; unmatched junction bases: 2. The length of the CDR3 is 16 residues. For the CDR3, the DNA is TGCGCCAGCAGCTTGACTAGCGGGAGTGACACCGGGGAGCTGTTTTTT. It yields the protein CASSLTSGSDTGELFF.

For this clone: Other DNA sequences from this sample encode an identical CDR3 as well. The chain has TRBV5-6 and TRBJ2-5, with D perhaps TRBD2 (6 bases). The CDR3 contains 14 residues. Between the trimmed V and J ends, which lost 0 bases and 6 bases, there was a span of 12 bases. Germline CDR1 SGHDT, CDR2 YYEEEE. The chain's CDR3 is CASSLDPGRKTQYF. For the CDR3, the DNA is TGTGCCAGCAGCTTGGACCCAGGGAGGAAGACCCAGTACTTC.

The rearrangement links TRBV4-1 to TRBJ2-1; D gene ambiguous. The CDR3 totals 16 residues. Germline CDR1 MGHRA, CDR2 YSYEKL. Between the trimmed V and J ends, which lost 0 bases and 0 bases, there was a span of 9 bases. CDR3 sequence (DNA): TGCGCCAGCAGCCAAGATAAGGCGGCCTCCTACAATGAGCAGTTCTTC. It specifies CASSQDKAASYNEQFF.

The rearrangement uses TRBV27 and TRBJ2-1; TRBD1 is a possible D gene (5 bases). The V and J ends lost 2 bases and 0 bases respectively, with 14 bases between them. CDR3 length equals 17 residues. Germline CDR1 and CDR2: MNHEY and SMNVEV (reference sequence). The CDR3 bases are TGTGCCAGCAGTTTAAGAGGACACGCGTTCTCCTACAATGAGCAGTTCTTC. This codes for CASSLRGHAFSYNEQFF.

This rearrangement joins TRBV18 to TRBJ2-3; tentatively, D is TRBD1 (6 bases). Germline V lookup: CDR1 KGHSH, CDR2 LQKENI. V was clipped by 4 bases and J by 0 bases, with 11 bases between them. CDR3 length: 15 amino acids. CDR3 nucleotides: TGTGCCAGCTCACAACAGGGTATTAGCACAGATACGCAGTATTTT. Translating gives CASSQQGISTDTQYF.

The rearrangement joins TRBV27 to TRBJ1-2; possible D gene TRBD1, 6 bases. Trimming removed 1 base from V and 4 bases from J, with 16 bases in between. The CDR3 loop spans 16 amino acids. Germline CDR1 and CDR2: MNHEY and SMNVEV (reference sequence). The CDR3 spells CASSLYGSGEGYGYTF. The CDR3, as DNA: TGTGCCAGCAGTTTATATGGGTCAGGGGAGGGCTATGGCTACACCTTC.

The chain carries TRBV3-1 (or the pseudogene TRBV3-2) and TRBJ1-3, with D uncertain. V lost 4 bases, J lost 5 bases, and 9 bases lay in between. The germline CDR1 and CDR2 sequences are LGHDT and YNNKEL (reference sequence). This CDR3 region has 13 residues. The CDR3 bases are TGTGCCAGCAGCCGGAGTTGGAGAAACACCATATATTTT. It translates to CASSRSWRNTIYF.

V gene TRBV28 combines with J gene TRBJ1-5; no definite D call. The CDR3 is 11 amino acids. The V end lost 1 base, the J end lost 9 bases, and 4 bases lay between the germline ends. Per the germline V gene, CDR1 is MDHEN and CDR2 is SYDVKM. The DNA for the CDR3 is TGTGCCAGCAGTTTATCTCGGCCCCAGCATTTT. Translated, it gives CASSLSRPQHF.

The chain is built from TRBV18 and TRBJ1-1; TRBD1 matches at 7 bases. J gave up 3 bases and V 2 bases, and 3 bases lay outside the gene matches. Per the germline V gene, CDR1 is KGHSH and CDR2 is LQKENI. The CDR3 totals 14 residues. Written as DNA, the CDR3 is TGTGCCAGCTCACCAGAACAGGGGCACACTGAAGCTTTCTTT. It codes for CASSPEQGHTEAFF.

The CDR3 sequence is CASRLAGTDTQYF. The CDR3, as DNA: TGTGCCAGCAGACTAGCCGGCACAGATACGCAGTATTTT. The chain combines TRBV27 with TRBJ2-3; perhaps TRBD2 as D (6 bases). Germline V CDR1 and CDR2: MNHEY, SMNVEV (reference sequence). This CDR3 contains 13 residues. Trimming stripped 6 bases from V and 1 base from J, with 8 bases between.

This clone was detected a few times. J is TRBJ1-1 and V is TRBV10-1, with 9 bases fitting TRBD1. Trimming took 0 bases from V and 1 from J; bases not matched to a gene: 3. Germline CDR1 and CDR2: WNHNN and SYGVQD (reference sequence). The CDR3 consists of 16 residues. The CDR3 DNA follows: TGCGCCAGCAGTGAGTCGAGACAGGGGGGGAACACTGAAGCTTTCTTT. Translating gives CASSESRQGGNTEAFF.

This clone was found once. Written as DNA, the CDR3 is TGTGCCAGCAGCCGGGAGGGGGGATTCTACGAGCAGTACTTC. It is translated as CASSREGGFYEQYF. The chain joins TRBV27 to TRBJ2-7; 8 positions match TRBD2. Germline-derived CDR1 and CDR2 are MNHEY and SMNVEV (reference sequence). The CDR3 length is 14 residues. V lost 6 bases and J lost 3; bases outside the gene matches: 7.

The chain combines TRBV5-1 with TRBJ1-6; possibly TRBD1 for D (6 bases). Trimming left V 1 base short and J 6 bases short, with 11 bases between. Germline-derived CDR1 and CDR2 are SGHRS and YFSETQ. The CDR3 contains 15 residues. As DNA, the CDR3 is TGCGCCAGCAGCTTGCAGACAGGTAGTAATTCACCCCTCCACTTT. This codes for CASSLQTGSNSPLHF.

Only one count was recorded for this clone. Distinct nucleotide sequences in the sample also encode this CDR3. This chain uses TRBV19 with TRBJ2-2; no definite D call. V shed 2 bases and J shed 0 bases, with 4 bases lying between them. Germline lookup yields CDR1 LNHDA and CDR2 SQIVND (reference sequence). This CDR3 is built from 14 residues. The CDR3 DNA reads as TGTGCCAGTAGTATATCCGCGAACACCGGGGAGCTGTTTTTT. Its protein is CASSISANTGELFF.

The chain carries TRBV7-3 and TRBJ1-1; no definite D call. The V gene lost 2 bases and the J gene lost 5 bases, with 9 bases spanning the gap. The CDR3 runs 13 residues. Germline lookup yields CDR1 SGHTA and CDR2 FQGTGA. The CDR3 spells CASSLAPGTEAFF. In DNA form, the CDR3 reads TGTGCCAGCAGCTTAGCTCCAGGTACTGAAGCTTTCTTT.

The chain has TRBV29-1 and TRBJ2-7; 8 bases line up with TRBD1. CDR1 is SQVTM, CDR2 ANQGSEA, per germline. The CDR3 runs 13 residues. V lost 3 bases, J lost 1 base, and 2 bases stayed unmatched. In nucleotides, the CDR3 is TGCAGCGTTGACGGGACAGGTTCCTACGAGCAGTACTTC. Protein sequence: CSVDGTGSYEQYF.

The chain links TRBV4-3 to TRBJ2-6, with TRBD1 matching 9 bases. Trimming at V came to 0 bases and at J to 3 bases, leaving 9 bases not matched to a gene. Germline V gene lookup returns CDR1 LGHNA and CDR2 YSLEER. CDR3 length: 19 amino acids. CDR3 sequence: CASSQEGTGLKFGANVLTF. In DNA, the CDR3 is TGCGCCAGCAGCCAAGAGGGGACAGGGCTAAAATTTGGGGCCAACGTCCTGACTTTC.

V usage is TRBV2 and J usage is TRBJ1-2; D possibly corresponds to TRBD1 (5 bases). Germline V gives CDR1 SNHLY, CDR2 FYNNEI. The CDR3 has 14 amino acids. V was shortened by 8 bases and J by 5 bases, with 18 bases between the two germline ends. The CDR3 nucleotides read TGTGCCAGCCTTCAAATTCAGGGTTATTATGGCTACACCTTC. Its protein product is CASLQIQGYYGYTF.

V is TRBV5-8 and J is TRBJ1-2; 7 nucleotides match TRBD1. The CDR3 is 13 residues long. Looked up from germline, CDR1 is SGHTS and CDR2 is YDEGEE. Trimming cost V 2 bases and J 7 bases; bases outside gene matches: 5. DNA of the CDR3: TGTGCCAGCAGCTTTAGGGGGCTGGGTGGCTACACCTTC. Translated, it gives CASSFRGLGGYTF.

On this clone itself: Other DNA sequences of this sample code for an identical CDR3. DNA for the CDR3: TGCAGTGCTAGAGATGGAGATGAGCAGTTCTTC. Amino acids: CSARDGDEQFF. The V call is TRBV20-1, the J call TRBJ2-1; D uncertain. V was pared by 0 bases and J by 8 bases, with 5 bases between. Germline CDR1 DFQATT, CDR2 SNEGSKA (reference sequence). This CDR3 has 11 residues.

A few counts support this clone. CDR3 region: CASSFSGTSGDEQFF. Written as DNA, the CDR3 is TGTGCCAGCAGTTTCTCCGGGACTAGCGGTGACGAGCAGTTCTTC. The J gene is TRBJ2-1, the V gene TRBV7-2, with 11 nucleotides matching TRBD2. This CDR3 region has 15 residues. The germline gives CDR1 SGHTA, CDR2 FQGNSA. V dropped 6 bases and J dropped 10; count of bases not matched to a gene: 11.

J is TRBJ2-3 and V is TRBV7-2; TRBD2 agrees at 8 bases. Looked up from germline, CDR1 is SGHTA and CDR2 is FQGNSA. The CDR3 runs 16 residues. With 1 base clipped from V and 3 bases from J, the junction kept 6 bases outside the gene matches. The CDR3 loop reads CASSLGAERGTDTQYF. The CDR3 coding sequence is TGTGCCAGCAGCTTAGGTGCGGAGCGGGGGACAGATACGCAGTATTTT. The variable domain in full, with the rest retrieved from reference TRBV7-2 and TRBJ2-3, is GAGVSQSPSNKVTEKGKDVELRCDPISGHTALYWYRQSLGQGLEFLIYFQGNSAPDKSGLPSDRFSAERTGGSVSTLTIQRTQQEDSAVYLCASSLGAERGTDTQYFGPGTRLTVL.